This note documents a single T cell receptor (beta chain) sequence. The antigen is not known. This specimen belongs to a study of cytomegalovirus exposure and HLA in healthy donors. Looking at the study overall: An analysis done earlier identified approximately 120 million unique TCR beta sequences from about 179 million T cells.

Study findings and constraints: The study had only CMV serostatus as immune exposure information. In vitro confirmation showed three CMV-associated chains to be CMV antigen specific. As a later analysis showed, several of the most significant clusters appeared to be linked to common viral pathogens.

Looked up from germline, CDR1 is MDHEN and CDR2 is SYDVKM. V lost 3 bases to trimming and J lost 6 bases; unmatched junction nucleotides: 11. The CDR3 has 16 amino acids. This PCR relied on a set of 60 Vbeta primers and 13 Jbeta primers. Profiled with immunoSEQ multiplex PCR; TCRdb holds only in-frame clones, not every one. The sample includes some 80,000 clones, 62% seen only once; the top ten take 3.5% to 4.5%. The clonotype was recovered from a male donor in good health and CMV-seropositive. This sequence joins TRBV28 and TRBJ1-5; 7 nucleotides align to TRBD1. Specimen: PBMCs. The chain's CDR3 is CASSFVTGSRAQPQHF. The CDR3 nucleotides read TGTGCCAGCAGTTTCGTGACAGGGTCGAGGGCTCAGCCCCAGCATTTT.